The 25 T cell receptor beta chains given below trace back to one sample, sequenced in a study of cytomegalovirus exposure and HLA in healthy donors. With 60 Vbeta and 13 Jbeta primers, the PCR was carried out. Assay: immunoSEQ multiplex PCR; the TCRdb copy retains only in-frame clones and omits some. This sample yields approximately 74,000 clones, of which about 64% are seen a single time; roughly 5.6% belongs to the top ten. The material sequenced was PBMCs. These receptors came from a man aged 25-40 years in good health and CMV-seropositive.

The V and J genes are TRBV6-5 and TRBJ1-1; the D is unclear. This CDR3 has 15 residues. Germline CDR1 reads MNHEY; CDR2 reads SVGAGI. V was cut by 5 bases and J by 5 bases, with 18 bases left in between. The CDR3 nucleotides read TGTGCCAGCAGTGGACTGGGCGGCGTGGGGACTGAAGCTTTCTTT. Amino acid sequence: CASSGLGGVGTEAFF.

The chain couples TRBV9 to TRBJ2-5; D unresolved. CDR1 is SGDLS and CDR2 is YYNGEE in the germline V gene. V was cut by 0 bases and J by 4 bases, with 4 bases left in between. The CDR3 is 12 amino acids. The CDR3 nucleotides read TGTGCCAGCAGCGTAGCGGGAGAGACCCAGTACTTC. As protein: CASSVAGETQYF.

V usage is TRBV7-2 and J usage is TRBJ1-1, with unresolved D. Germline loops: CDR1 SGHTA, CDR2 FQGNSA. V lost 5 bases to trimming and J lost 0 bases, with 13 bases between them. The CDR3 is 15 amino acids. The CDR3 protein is CASSPEGLMNTEAFF. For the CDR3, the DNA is TGTGCCAGCAGCCCGGAGGGATTGATGAACACTGAAGCTTTCTTT.

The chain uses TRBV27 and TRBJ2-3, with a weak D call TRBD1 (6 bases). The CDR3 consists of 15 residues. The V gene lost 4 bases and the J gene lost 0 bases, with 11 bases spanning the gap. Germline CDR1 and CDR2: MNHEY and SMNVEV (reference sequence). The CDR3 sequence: CASSYRDISTDTQYF. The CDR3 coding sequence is TGTGCCAGCAGTTACAGGGATATTAGCACAGATACGCAGTATTTT.

Written as DNA, the CDR3 is TGCGCCAGCAGCTTTGCCCTTGCGAGGGATCAAGCCGGGGAGCTGTTTTTT. Translating it yields CASSFALARDQAGELFF. V and J are TRBV10-1 and TRBJ2-2, with D perhaps matching TRBD2 (5 bases). Germline V gives CDR1 WNHNN, CDR2 SYGVQD (reference sequence). V was shortened by 6 bases and J by 6 bases, with 23 bases between the two germline ends. The CDR3 is made up of 17 amino acids.

Here the CDR3 DNA reads TGTGCCGCGGGGACTAGCGGGATAAGCGAGCAGTACTTC. It yields the protein CAAGTSGISEQYF. The V gene is TRBV5-5, the J gene TRBJ2-7; 13 bases fit TRBD2. Germline V gene data show CDR1 as SGHKS and CDR2 as YYEKEE (reference sequence). CDR3 length: 13 residues. V lost 10 bases and J lost 6; bases outside the gene matches: 7.

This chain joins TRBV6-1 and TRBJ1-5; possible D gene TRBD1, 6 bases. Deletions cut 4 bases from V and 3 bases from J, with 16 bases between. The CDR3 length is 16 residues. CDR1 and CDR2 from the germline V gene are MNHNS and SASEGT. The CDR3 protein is CASSGPRDTFNQPQHF. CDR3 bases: TGTGCCAGCAGTGGCCCCCGGGACACCTTCAATCAGCCCCAGCATTTT.

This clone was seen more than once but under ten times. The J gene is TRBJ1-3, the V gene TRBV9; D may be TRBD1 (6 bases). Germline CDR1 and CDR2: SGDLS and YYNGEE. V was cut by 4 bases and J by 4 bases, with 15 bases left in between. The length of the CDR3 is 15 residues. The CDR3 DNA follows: TGTGCCAGCAGCCGAACAGGGTTGGGCGGAAACACCATATATTTT. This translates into CASSRTGLGGNTIYF.

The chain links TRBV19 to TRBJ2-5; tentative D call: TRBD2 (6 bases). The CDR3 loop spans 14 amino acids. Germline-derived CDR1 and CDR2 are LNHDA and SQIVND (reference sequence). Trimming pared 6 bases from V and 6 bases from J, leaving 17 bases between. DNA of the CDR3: TGTGCCAGTAGACGCCGGGAGTCTGAGAAGACCCAGTACTTC. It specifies CASRRRESEKTQYF. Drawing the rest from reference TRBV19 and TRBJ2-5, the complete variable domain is DGGITQSPKYLFRKEGQNVTLSCEQNLNHDAMYWYRQDPGQGLRLIYYSQIVNDFQKGDIAEGYSVSREKKESFPLTVTSAQKNPTAFYLCASRRRESEKTQYFGPGTRLLVL.

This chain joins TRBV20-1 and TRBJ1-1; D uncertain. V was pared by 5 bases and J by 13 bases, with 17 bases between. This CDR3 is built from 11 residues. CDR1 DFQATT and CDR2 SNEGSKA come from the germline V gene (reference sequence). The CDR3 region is CSAPGLKESFF. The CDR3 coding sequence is TGCAGTGCTCCCGGGTTGAAGGAGAGTTTCTTT.

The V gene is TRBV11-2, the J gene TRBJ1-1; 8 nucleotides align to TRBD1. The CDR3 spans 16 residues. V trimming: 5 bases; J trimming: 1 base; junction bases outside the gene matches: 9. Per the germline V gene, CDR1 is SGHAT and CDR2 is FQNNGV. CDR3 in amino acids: CASSPRDRPSNTEAFF. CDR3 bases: TGTGCCAGCAGCCCCCGGGACAGGCCATCGAACACTGAAGCTTTCTTT.

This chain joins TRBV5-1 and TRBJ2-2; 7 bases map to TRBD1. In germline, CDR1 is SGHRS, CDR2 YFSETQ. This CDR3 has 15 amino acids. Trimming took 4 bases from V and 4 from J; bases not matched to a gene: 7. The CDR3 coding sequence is TGCGCCAGCAGCCCAGACAGGGCTGTCACCGGGGAGCTGTTTTTT. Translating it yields CASSPDRAVTGELFF. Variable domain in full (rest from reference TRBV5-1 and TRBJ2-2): KAGVTQTPRYLIKTRGQQVTLSCSPISGHRSVSWYQQTPGQGLQFLFEYFSETQRNKGNFPGRFSGRQFSNSRSEMNVSTLELGDSALYLCASSPDRAVTGELFFGEGSRLTVL.

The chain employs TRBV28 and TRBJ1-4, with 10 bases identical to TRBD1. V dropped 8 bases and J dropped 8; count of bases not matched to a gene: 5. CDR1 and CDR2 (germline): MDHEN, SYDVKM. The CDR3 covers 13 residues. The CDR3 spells CASLGQGYEKLFF. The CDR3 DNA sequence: TGTGCCAGCCTGGGACAGGGGTACGAAAAACTGTTTTTT. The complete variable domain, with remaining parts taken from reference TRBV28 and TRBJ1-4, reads DVKVTQSSRYLVKRTGEKVFLECVQDMDHENMFWYRQDPGLGLRLIYFSYDVKMKEKGDIPEGYSVSREKKERFSLILESASTNQTSMYLCASLGQGYEKLFFGSGTQLSVL.

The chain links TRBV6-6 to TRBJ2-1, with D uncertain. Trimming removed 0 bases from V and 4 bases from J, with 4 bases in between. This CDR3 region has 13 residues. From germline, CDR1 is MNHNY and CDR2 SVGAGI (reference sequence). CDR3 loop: CASSYSRYNEQFF. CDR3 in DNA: TGTGCCAGCAGTTACTCGCGATACAATGAGCAGTTCTTC.

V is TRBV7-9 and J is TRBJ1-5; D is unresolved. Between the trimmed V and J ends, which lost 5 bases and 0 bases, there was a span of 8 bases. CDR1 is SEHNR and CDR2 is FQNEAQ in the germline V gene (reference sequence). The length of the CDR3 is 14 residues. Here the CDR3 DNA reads TGTGCCAGCAGCCCCGACTATAGCAATCAGCCCCAGCATTTT. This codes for CASSPDYSNQPQHF.

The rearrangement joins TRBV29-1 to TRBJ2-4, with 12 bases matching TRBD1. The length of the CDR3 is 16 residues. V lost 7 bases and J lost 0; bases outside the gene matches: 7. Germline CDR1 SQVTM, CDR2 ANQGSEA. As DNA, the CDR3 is TGCAGCGCGCCGGGACAGGGGGCAGGAGCCAAAAACATTCAGTACTTC. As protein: CSAPGQGAGAKNIQYF.

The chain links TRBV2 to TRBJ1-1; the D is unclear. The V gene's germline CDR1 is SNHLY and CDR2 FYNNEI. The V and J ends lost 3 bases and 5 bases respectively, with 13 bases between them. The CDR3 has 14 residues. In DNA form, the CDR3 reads TGTGCCAGCAGTGAGAACAACGCTAGGACTGAAGCTTTCTTT. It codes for CASSENNARTEAFF.

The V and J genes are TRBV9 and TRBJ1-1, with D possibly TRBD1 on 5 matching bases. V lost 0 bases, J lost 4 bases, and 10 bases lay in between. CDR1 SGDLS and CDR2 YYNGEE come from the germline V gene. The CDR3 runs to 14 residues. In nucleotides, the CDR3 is TGTGCCAGCAGCGTAGGGGGGGGAAGCACTGAAGCTTTCTTT. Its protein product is CASSVGGGSTEAFF. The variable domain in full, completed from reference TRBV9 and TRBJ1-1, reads DSGVTQTPKHLITATGQRVTLRCSPRSGDLSVYWYQQSLDQGLQFLIQYYNGEERAKGNILERFSAQQFPDLHSELNLSSLELGDSALYFCASSVGGGSTEAFFGQGTRLTVV.

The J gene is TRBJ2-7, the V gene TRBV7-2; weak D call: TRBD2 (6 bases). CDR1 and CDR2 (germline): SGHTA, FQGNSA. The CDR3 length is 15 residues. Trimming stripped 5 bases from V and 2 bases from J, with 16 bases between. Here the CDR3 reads CASSHRAGSPYEQYF. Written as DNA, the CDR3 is TGTGCCAGCAGCCACCGGGCGGGATCACCCTACGAGCAGTACTTC. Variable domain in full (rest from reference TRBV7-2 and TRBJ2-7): GAGVSQSPSNKVTEKGKDVELRCDPISGHTALYWYRQSLGQGLEFLIYFQGNSAPDKSGLPSDRFSAERTGGSVSTLTIQRTQQEDSAVYLCASSHRAGSPYEQYFGPGTRLTVT.

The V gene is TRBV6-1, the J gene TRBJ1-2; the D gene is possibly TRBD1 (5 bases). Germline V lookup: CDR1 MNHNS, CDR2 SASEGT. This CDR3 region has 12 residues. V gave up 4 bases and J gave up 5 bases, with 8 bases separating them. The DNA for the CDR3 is TGTGCCAGCAGTGTAACAGGTTATGGCTACACCTTC. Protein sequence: CASSVTGYGYTF.

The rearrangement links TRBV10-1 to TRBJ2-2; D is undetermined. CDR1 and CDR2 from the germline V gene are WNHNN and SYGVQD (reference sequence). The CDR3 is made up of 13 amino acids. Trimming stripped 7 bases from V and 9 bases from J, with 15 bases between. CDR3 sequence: CASTPRMGRELFF. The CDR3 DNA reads TGCGCCAGCACCCCTAGGATGGGTCGGGAGCTGTTTTTT.

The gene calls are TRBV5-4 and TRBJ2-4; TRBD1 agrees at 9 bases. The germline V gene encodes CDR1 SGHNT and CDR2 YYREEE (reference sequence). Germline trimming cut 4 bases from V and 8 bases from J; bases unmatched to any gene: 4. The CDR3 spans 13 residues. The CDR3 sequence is CASSRDRDDIQYF. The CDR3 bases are TGTGCCAGCAGCCGGGACAGGGACGACATTCAGTACTTC.

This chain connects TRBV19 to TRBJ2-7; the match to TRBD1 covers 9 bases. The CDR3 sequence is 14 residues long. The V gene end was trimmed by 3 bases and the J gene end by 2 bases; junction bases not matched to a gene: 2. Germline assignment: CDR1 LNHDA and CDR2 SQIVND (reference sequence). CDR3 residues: CASSMTGGAYEQYF. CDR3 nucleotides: TGTGCCAGTAGTATGACAGGGGGGGCCTACGAGCAGTACTTC.

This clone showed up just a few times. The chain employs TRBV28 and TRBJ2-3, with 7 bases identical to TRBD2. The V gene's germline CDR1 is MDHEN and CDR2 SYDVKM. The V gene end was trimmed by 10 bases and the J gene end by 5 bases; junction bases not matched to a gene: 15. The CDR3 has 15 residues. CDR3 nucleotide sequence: TGTGCCACCACACCCTTAGCGGGCGGGCAAGATACGCAGTATTTT. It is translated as CATTPLAGGQDTQYF.

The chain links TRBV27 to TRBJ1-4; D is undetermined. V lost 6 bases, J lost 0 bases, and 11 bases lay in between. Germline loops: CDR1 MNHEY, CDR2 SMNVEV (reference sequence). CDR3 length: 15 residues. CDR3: CASRGGPATNEKLFF. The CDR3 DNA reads TGTGCCAGCAGGGGAGGCCCCGCAACTAATGAAAAACTGTTTTTT.